The clone carrying this T cell receptor (beta chain) has just a few counts. The entry originates in a study of blood T cell repertoires in COVID-19. In the study overall: Material from acute and convalescent COVID-19 was sourced from the United States, Italy and Spain. The cDNA or gDNA used as material had been derived from T cells, B-cell-depleted T cells, or PBMCs.

The junction had 13 bases not matched to a gene; V was cut back by 6 bases and J by 0 bases. The CDR3 spans 17 residues. Germline lookup yields CDR1 ENHRY and CDR2 SYGVKD. Enrolment of Seattle patients took place during active infection, and they were followed longitudinally. Authors' analysis steps: Cell counts per sample came from amplifying reference gene primers. Method: immunoSEQ multiplex PCR; TCRdb's copy keeps in-frame clones and lacks some. The D gene and trimming were derived from the DNA, and the V and J assignments and clone size from that table. The sample records approximately 210,000 clones, about 85% being singletons.

The sample comprised peripheral blood. The V and J genes are TRBV10-3 and TRBJ1-2; 7 nucleotides match TRBD1. The sequence came from a man aged 55 to 69 with COVID-19, enrolled during active disease. CDR3 amino acids: CAIRAGTASVTNYGYTF. The CDR3 DNA reads as TGTGCCATCAGAGCCGGGACAGCCTCTGTAACTAACTATGGCTACACCTTC.